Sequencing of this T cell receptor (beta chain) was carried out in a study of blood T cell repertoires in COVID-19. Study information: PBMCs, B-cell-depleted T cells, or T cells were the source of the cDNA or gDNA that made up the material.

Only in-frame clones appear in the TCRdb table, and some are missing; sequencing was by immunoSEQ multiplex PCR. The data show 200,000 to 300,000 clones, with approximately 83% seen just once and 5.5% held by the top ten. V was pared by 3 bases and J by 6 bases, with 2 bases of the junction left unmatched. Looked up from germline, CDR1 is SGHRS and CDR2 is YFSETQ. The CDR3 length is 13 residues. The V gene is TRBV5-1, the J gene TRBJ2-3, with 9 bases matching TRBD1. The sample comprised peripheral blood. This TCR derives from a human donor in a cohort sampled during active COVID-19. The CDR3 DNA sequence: TGCGCCAGCAGCTCACAGGGGGCTGATACGCAGTATTTT. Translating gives CASSSQGADTQYF. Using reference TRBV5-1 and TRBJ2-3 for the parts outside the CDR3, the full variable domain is KAGVTQTPRYLIKTRGQQVTLSCSPISGHRSVSWYQQTPGQGLQFLFEYFSETQRNKGNFPGRFSGRQFSNSRSEMNVSTLELGDSALYLCASSSQGADTQYFGPGTRLTVL.